This is a list of T cell receptor beta chains from one sample in a study of cytomegalovirus exposure and HLA in healthy donors. Generated by immunoSEQ multiplex PCR, the TCRdb table keeps only in-frame clones and is missing some. The data hold 70,000 or so clones, with around 94% observed a single time. The sample consisted of PBMCs. The receptors stem from a woman aged 18-29 years in good health and CMV-seropositive. Both conserved end residues are part of each CDR3. Each record gives: clone size, D gene, J gene, V gene, CDR3 DNA, CDR3 protein. The D gene is left open where the match is weak. Not all rows give a size; the values are once, few, many and, for expanded clones, a class.

- - TRBJ1-5 TRBV6-5 TGTGCCAGCAGGAAGCAGGGGCAGCCCCAGCATTTT CASRKQGQPQHF
- TRBD1 TRBJ2-7 TRBV5-1 TGCGCCAGCAGCAGCGGACAGGGGGCCTACGAGCAGTACTTC CASSSGQGAYEQYF
- TRBD2 TRBJ2-1 TRBV10-1 TGCGCCAGCAGTGACAGAAGCGGGAGGGCCGGTCAACATTTCGATGAGCAGTTCTTC CASSDRSGRAGQHFDEQFF
once TRBD2 TRBJ2-1 TRBV30 TGTGCCTGGAGTACCGGACTAGCGGGAGGTTACAATGAGCAGTTCTTC CAWSTGLAGGYNEQFF
- - TRBJ2-1 TRBV6-5 TGTGCCAGCAGTGACACCCGGAGGGTCGATGAGCAGTTCTTC CASSDTRRVDEQFF
- TRBD1 TRBJ1-5 TRBV2 TGTGCCAGCAGTCCACGGGGACAGGTGAATCAGCCCCAGCATTTT CASSPRGQVNQPQHF
- - TRBJ1-1 TRBV4-2 TGTGCCAGCAGCCAAGATCGGGAGGTGAACACTGAAGCTTTCTTT CASSQDREVNTEAFF
- - TRBJ2-2 TRBV6-1 TGTGCCAGCAGTGACCGAGGCACCGGGGAGCTGTTTTTT CASSDRGTGELFF
- - TRBJ1-5 TRBV13 TGTGCCAGCAGCACCCTTGGGGGGCAGCCCCAGCATTTT CASSTLGGQPQHF
- - TRBJ2-2 TRBV11-1 TGTGCCAGCAGCCTAGGGACTGCCGGGGAGCTGTTTTTT CASSLGTAGELFF
- TRBD1 TRBJ1-5 TRBV13 TGTGCCAGCAGCCTCACAGGGGGCAGGGATCAGCCCCAGCATTTT CASSLTGGRDQPQHF
- TRBD1 TRBJ1-3 TRBV5-1 TGCGCCAGCAGCATAAGGACAGGGGACTCTGGAAACACCATATATTTT CASSIRTGDSGNTIYF
- - TRBJ1-1 TRBV29-1 TGCAGTGGAAGGGAGCTTAGTCATGAAGCTTTCTTT CSGRELSHEAFF
- TRBD1 TRBJ1-1 TRBV9 TGTGCCAGCAGCGTTACAGACAGGGTGGGGACTGAAGCTTTCTTT CASSVTDRVGTEAFF
once TRBD1 TRBJ1-5 TRBV19 TGTGCCAGTAGTATCGGACAGGCCAATCAGCCCCAGCATTTT CASSIGQANQPQHF
- - TRBJ2-3 TRBV11-2 TGTGCCAGCAGCCCATCACGGGATGAGGCCACAGATACGCAGTATTTT CASSPSRDEATDTQYF
- - TRBJ1-1 TRBV6-5 TGTGCCAGCAGTTACTCGACGGCGGGGGAGACTGAAGCTTTCTTT CASSYSTAGETEAFF
- TRBD2 TRBJ2-7 TRBV19 TGTGCCAGTAGTAATTCTACTAGCGGGAGATTTGAGCAGTACTTC CASSNSTSGRFEQYF
- - TRBJ2-5 TRBV19 TGTGCCAGTAATTTCGGGGGGCCCCTAGAGACCCAGTACTTC CASNFGGPLETQYF
- TRBD1 TRBJ1-5 TRBV27 TGTGCCAGCAGGCCGACAGGGGACAATCAGCCCCAGCATTTT CASRPTGDNQPQHF
once - TRBJ1-2 TRBV27 TGTGCCAGCAGCACAAGTCCCGCTGAGGACTACACCTTC CASSTSPAEDYTF
- TRBD2 TRBJ2-1 TRBV9 TGTGCCAGCAGCGTAGGCCCTTCTAGCGGGGGTTTATACAATGAGCAGTTCTTC CASSVGPSSGGLYNEQFF
- - TRBJ2-6 TRBV6-1 TGTGCCAGCAGACCGCTAGAAGGGGCCAACGTCCTGACTTTC CASRPLEGANVLTF
- TRBD2 TRBJ2-3 TRBV10-2 TGCGCCAGCAGACGAGGACTAGCGGTCCCCACAGATACGCAGTATTTT CASRRGLAVPTDTQYF
- - TRBJ1-1 TRBV19 TGTGCCAGTAGTATGTCCGGGGGAAGGGCTGAAGCTTTCTTT CASSMSGGRAEAFF
- TRBD1 TRBJ1-2 TRBV5-1 TGCGCCAGCAGCTTGGGAAAGGGGGCGGACGGCTATGGCTACACCTTC CASSLGKGADGYGYTF
once - TRBJ1-2 TRBV30 TGTGCCTCAAAACGGGAGCCGGACTATGGCTACACCTTC CASKREPDYGYTF
- - TRBJ2-1 TRBV5-1 TGCGCCAGCAGCTTAAGCGGAGGGTCCTACAATGAGCAGTTCTTC CASSLSGGSYNEQFF